Here is one T cell receptor (beta chain) with its context. Its antigen remains unidentified. These data originate in a study of T cell repertoires in cytomegalovirus infection. Background on the study: It was the public TCR beta signatures that indicated both CMV infection and matching HLA type. Notes on the study in general: HLA-C-restricted CMV clonotypes gave the most frequent clonotype in two of eight donors.

The length of the CDR3 is 15 residues. Germline-derived CDR1 and CDR2 are MNHNS and SASEGT. V trimming: 8 bases; J trimming: 6 bases; junction bases outside the gene matches: 10. Each CDR3 protein is one row after TCRdb ran MiXCR on the reads. The sample consists of hundreds of thousands of distinct CDR3 sequences, over 7.5% of them appearing once. This clonotype originated in a human donor in good health (CMV status not recorded). Some clones in this sample may be carry-over from other donors' samples. The V call is TRBV6-1, the J call TRBJ2-7; TRBD2 agrees at 13 bases. Sequenced sample: PBMCs. For the CDR3, the DNA is TGTGCCAGCGCGACTAGCGGGGGGCCTATAGGCGAGCAGTACTTC. Translation: CASATSGGPIGEQYF.